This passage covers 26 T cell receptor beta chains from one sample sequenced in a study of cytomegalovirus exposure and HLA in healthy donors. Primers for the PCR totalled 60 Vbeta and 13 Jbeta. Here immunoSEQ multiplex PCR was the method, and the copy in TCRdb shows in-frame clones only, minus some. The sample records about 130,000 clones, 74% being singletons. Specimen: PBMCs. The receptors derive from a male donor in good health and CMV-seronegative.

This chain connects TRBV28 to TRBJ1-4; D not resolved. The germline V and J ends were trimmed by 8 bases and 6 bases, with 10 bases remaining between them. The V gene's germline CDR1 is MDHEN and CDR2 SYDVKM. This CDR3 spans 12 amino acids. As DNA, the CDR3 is TGTGCCAGCCTCGGGAGGCATGAAAAACTGTTTTTT. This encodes CASLGRHEKLFF.

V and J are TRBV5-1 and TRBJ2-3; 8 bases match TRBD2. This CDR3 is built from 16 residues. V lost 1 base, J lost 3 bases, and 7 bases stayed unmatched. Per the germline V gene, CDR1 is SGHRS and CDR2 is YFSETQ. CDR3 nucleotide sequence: TGCGCCAGCAGCTTGCGTTCGGCGGGAGGAACAGATACGCAGTATTTT. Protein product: CASSLRSAGGTDTQYF.

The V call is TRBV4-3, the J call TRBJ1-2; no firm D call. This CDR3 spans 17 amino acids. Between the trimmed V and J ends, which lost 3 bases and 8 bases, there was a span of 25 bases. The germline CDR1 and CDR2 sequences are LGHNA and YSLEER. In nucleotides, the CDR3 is TGCGCCAGCAGCCAGGATGGGGAAAGTCCTATGTGGGAGGGCTACACCTTC. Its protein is CASSQDGESPMWEGYTF.

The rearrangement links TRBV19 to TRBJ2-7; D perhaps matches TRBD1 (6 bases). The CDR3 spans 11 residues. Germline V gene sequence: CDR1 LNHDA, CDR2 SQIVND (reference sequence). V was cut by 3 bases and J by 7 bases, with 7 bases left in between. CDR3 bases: TGTGCCAGTAGTATTGGACAGGAGCAGTACTTC. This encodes CASSIGQEQYF.

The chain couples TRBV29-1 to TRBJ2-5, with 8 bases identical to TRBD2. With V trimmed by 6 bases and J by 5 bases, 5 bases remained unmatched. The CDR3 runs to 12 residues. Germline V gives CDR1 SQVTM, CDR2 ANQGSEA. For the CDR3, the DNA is TGCAGCGTCCGGGGGGGGCGGGAGACCCAGTACTTC. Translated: CSVRGGRETQYF. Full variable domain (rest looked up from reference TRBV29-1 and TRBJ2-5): SAVISQKPSRDICQRGTSLTIQCQVDSQVTMMFWYRQQPGQSLTLIATANQGSEATYESGFVIDKFPISRPNLTFSTLTVSNMSPEDSSIYLCSVRGGRETQYFGPGTRLLVL.

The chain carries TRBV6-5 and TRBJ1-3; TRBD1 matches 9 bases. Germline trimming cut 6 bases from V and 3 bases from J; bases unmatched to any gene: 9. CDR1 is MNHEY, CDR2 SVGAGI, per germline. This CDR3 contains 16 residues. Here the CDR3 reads CASSYSTGGVGNTIYF. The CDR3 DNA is TGTGCCAGCAGCTACAGTACAGGGGGCGTTGGAAACACCATATATTTT.

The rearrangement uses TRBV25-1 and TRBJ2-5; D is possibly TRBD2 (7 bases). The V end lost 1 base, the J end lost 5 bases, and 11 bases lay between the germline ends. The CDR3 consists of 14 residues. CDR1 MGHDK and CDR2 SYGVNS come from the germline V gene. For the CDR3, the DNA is TGTGCCAGCAGTGAATCGGGGGGCTGGGAGACCCAGTACTTC. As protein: CASSESGGWETQYF.

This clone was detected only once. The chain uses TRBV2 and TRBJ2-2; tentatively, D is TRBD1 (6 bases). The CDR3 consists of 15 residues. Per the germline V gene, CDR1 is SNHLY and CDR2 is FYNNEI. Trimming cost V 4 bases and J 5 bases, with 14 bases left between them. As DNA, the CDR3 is TGTGCCAGCAGTGTTGAAGGGGGAGATACCGGGGAGCTGTTTTTT. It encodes CASSVEGGDTGELFF.

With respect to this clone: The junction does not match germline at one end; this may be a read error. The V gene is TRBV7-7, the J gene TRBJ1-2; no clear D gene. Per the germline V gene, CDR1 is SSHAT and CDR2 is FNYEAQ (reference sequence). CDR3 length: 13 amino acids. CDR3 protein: CASSLGRRGGYTF. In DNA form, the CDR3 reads TGTGCTAGCAGCTTAGGACGACGGGGTGGCTACACCTTC.

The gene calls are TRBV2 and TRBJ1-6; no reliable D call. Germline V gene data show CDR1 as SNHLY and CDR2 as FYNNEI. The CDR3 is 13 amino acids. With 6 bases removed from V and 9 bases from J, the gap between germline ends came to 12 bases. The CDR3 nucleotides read TGTGCCAGCAGGGGAAGGGAGGGTTCACCCCTCCACTTT. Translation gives CASRGREGSPLHF.

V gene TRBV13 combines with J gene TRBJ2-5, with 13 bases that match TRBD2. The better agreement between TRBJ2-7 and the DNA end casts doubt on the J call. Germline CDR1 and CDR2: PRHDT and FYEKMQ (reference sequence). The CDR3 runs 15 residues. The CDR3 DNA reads TGTGCCAGCAGCTACGGACTAGCGGGAGAGTACGAGCAGTACTTC. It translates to CASSYGLAGEYEQYF.

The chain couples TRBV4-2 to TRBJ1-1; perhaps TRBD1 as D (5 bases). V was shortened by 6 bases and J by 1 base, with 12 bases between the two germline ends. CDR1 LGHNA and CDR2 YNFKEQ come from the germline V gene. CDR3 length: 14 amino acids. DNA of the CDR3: TGTGCCAGCAGGAAAGGGGAGGGGAACACTGAAGCTTTCTTT. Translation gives CASRKGEGNTEAFF.

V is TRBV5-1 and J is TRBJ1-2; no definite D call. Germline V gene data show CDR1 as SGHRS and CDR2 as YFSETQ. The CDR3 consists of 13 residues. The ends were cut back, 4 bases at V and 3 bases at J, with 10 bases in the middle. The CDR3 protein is CASSGLGDYGYTF. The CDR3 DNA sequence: TGCGCCAGCAGCGGCTTGGGAGACTATGGCTACACCTTC.

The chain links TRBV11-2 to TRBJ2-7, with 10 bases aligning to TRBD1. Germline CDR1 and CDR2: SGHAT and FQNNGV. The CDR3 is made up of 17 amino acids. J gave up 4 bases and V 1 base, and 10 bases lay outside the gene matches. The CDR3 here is CASSLAQTGGLRYEQYF. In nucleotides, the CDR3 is TGTGCCAGCAGCTTAGCCCAGACAGGGGGCTTAAGGTACGAGCAGTACTTC.

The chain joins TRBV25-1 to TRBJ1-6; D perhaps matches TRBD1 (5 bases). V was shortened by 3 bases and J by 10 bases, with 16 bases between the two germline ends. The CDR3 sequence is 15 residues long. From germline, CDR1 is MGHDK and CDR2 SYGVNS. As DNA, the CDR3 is TGTGCCAGCAGTGACTCGGTCAAGGGGTGGTCACCCCTCCACTTT. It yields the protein CASSDSVKGWSPLHF.

CDR3: CASSLGPLQGTMYEQYF. The CDR3 DNA follows: TGTGCCAGCAGCTTAGGCCCTTTACAGGGGACGATGTACGAGCAGTACTTC. The chain couples TRBV7-2 to TRBJ2-7, with TRBD1 matching 7 bases. The CDR3 is 17 amino acids. Germline-derived CDR1 and CDR2 are SGHTA and FQGNSA. V shed 1 base and J 4 bases; nucleotides not matched to a gene: 13.

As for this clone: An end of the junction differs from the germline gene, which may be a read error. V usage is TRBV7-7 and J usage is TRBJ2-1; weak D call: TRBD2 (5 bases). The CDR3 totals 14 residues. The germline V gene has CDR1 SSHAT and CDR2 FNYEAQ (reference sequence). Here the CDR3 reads CASSLTSSSSKQFF. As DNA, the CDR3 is TGTGCTAGCAGCTTAACATCTAGCTCGAGTAAGCAGTTCTTC.

CDR3 sequence: CASSRSPGANEETQYF. The CDR3 DNA is TGTGCCAGTTCTCGCAGCCCAGGGGCCAACGAGGAGACCCAGTACTTC. The chain combines TRBV28 with TRBJ2-5; maybe TRBD1 (6 bases). CDR3 length equals 16 residues. CDR1 and CDR2 (germline): MDHEN, SYDVKM. V lost 9 bases to trimming and J lost 5 bases, with 25 bases between them.

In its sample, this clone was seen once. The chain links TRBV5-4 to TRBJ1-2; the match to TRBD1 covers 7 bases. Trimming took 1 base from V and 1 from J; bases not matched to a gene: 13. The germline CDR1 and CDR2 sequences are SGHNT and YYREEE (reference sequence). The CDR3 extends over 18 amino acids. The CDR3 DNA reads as TGTGCCAGCAGCTTGCGGCGACAGGGCTCCCGGATTAACTATGGCTACACCTTC. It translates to CASSLRRQGSRINYGYTF. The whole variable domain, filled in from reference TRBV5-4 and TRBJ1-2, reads ETGVTQSPTHLIKTRGQQVTLRCSSQSGHNTVSWYQQALGQGPQFIFQYYREEENGRGNFPPRFSGLQFPNYSSELNVNALELDDSALYLCASSLRRQGSRINYGYTFGSGTRLTVV.

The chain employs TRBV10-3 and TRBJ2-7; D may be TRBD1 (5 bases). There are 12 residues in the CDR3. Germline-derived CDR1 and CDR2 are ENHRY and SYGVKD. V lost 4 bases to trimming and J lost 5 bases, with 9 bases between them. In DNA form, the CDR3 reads TGTGCCATCAGTGGACAGAGTCACGAGCAGTACTTC. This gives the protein CAISGQSHEQYF.

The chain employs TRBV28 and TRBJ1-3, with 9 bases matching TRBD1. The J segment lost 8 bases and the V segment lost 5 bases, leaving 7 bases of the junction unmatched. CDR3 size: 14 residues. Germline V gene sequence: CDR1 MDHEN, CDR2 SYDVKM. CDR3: CASSAQGAEDTIYF. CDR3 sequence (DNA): TGTGCCAGCAGTGCACAGGGGGCGGAAGACACCATATATTTT.

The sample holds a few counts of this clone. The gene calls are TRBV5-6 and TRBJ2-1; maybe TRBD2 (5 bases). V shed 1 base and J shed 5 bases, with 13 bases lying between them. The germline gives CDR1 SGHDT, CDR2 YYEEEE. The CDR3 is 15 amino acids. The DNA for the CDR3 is TGTGCCAGCAGCTTGATGTTAGCGAGGGACAATGAGCAGTTCTTC. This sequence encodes CASSLMLARDNEQFF.

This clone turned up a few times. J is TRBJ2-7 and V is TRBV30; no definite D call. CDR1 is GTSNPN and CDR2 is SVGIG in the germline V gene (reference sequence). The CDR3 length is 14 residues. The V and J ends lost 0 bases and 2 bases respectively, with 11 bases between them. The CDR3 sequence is CAWSVKRVPYEQYF. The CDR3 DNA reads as TGTGCCTGGAGTGTAAAACGGGTCCCCTACGAGCAGTACTTC.

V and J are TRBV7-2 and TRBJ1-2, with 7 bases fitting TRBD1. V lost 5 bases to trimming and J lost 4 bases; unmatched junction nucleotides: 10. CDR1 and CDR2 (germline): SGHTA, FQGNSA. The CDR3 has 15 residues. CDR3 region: CASSPTGGQTYGYTF. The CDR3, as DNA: TGTGCCAGCAGCCCAACCGGGGGACAGACCTATGGCTACACCTTC.

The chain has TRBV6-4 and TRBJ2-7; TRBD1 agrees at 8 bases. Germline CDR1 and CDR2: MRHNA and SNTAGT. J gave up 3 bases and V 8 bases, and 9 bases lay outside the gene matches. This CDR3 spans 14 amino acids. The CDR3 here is CASQDRDYYYEQYF. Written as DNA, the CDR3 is TGTGCCAGCCAGGACAGGGATTACTACTACGAGCAGTACTTC.

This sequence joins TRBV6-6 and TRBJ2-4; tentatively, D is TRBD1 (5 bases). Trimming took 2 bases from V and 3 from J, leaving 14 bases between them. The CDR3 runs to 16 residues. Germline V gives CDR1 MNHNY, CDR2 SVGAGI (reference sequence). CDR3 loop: CASSYLGARGKNIQYF. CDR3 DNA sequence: TGTGCCAGCAGTTACCTAGGGGCTCGTGGCAAAAACATTCAGTACTTC.